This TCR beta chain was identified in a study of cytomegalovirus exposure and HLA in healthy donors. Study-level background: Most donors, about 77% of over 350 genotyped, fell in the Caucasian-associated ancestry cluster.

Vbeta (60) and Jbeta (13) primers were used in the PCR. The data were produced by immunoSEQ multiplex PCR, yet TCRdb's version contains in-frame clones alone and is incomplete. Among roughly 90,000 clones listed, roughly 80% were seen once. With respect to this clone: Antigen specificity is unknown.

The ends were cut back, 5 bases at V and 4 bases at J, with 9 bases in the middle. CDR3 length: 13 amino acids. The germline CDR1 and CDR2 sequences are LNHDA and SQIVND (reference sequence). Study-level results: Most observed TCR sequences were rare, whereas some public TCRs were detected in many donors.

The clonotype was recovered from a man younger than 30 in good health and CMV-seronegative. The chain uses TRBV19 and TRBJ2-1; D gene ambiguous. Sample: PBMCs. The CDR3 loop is CASSPAPYNEQFF. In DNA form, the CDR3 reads TGTGCCAGTAGTCCAGCGCCATACAATGAGCAGTTCTTC.